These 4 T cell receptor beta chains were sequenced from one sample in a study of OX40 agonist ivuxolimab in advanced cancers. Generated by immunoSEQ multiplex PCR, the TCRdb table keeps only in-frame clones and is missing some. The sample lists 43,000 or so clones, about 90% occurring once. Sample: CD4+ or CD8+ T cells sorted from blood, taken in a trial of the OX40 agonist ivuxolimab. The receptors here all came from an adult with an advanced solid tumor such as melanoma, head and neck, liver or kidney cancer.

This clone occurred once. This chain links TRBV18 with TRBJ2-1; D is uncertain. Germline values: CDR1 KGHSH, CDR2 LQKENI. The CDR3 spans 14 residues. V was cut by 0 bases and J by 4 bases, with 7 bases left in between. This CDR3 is CASSPPDRYNEQFF. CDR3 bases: TGTGCCAGCTCACCACCGGACCGATACAATGAGCAGTTCTTC.

The CDR3, as DNA: TGTGCCAGCAGCCGAGAAGGCGCAGATACGCAGTATTTT. Its protein is CASSREGADTQYF. This sequence joins TRBV2 and TRBJ2-3, with unresolved D. Trimming shortened V by 6 bases and J by 4 bases, and 11 bases separated the two germline ends. CDR3 length: 13 amino acids. Germline V gives CDR1 SNHLY, CDR2 FYNNEI.

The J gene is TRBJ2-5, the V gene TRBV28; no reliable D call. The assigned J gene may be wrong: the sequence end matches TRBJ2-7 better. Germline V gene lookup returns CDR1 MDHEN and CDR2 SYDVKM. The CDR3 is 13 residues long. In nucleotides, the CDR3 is TGTGCCAGCAGGATGGGCAGTTCCTACGAGCAGTACTTC. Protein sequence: CASRMGSSYEQYF.

The chain's CDR3 is CASSRTGGIGAFF. In nucleotides, the CDR3 is TGCGCCAGCAGTAGGACAGGGGGAATCGGAGCTTTCTTT. The chain joins TRBV10-2 to TRBJ1-1, with 10 bases aligning to TRBD1. The CDR3 has 13 amino acids. J lost 10 bases, V lost 5 bases, and 7 bases had no gene match. Germline V gene lookup returns CDR1 WSHSY and CDR2 SAAADI.